Given below is one TCR beta chain in context. Trimming removed 0 bases at V and 8 bases at J, with 15 bases between. CDR1 and CDR2 from the germline V gene are SGHDT and YYEEEE. The CDR3 covers 15 residues. Sequenced by immunoSEQ multiplex PCR; TCRdb stores in-frame clones only, minus some. The profile shows approximately 180,000 clones, around 88% of them singletons. This sample is drawn from a study of T cell responses to AZD1222 COVID-19 vaccine. About the research overall: Second-dose recipients at about 4 or about 12 weeks were treated as one pooled group.

The receptor was derived from an adult in good health. The sample here was peripheral blood, taken on day 0 of AZD1222 vaccination. This chain joins TRBV5-6 and TRBJ2-1; maybe TRBD1 (7 bases). The CDR3 nucleotides are TGTGCCAGCAGCTTGGAGCAGGGGGGTGTCGATGAGCAGTTCTTC. Translated: CASSLEQGGVDEQFF. The whole variable domain, filled in from reference TRBV5-6 and TRBJ2-1, reads DAGVTQSPTHLIKTRGQQVTLRCSPKSGHDTVSWYQQALGQGPQFIFQYYEEEERQRGNFPDRFSGHQFPNYSSELNVNALLLGDSALYLCASSLEQGGVDEQFFGPGTRLTVL.